The T cell receptor (beta chain) described here comes from a study of T-cell memory formation after mild COVID-19. The wider study: Across donors, TCR clusters were largely donor specific. Overall study findings and caveats: Clones that contracted clustered mainly in CM and EM if CD4+ and in EMRA if CD8+.

This clonotype was counted only a few times. Its target is not known. The CDR3 totals 15 residues. V dropped 3 bases and J dropped 3 bases, with 12 bases sitting between them. With constant-segment primers, 5'RACE yielded cDNA libraries of TCR alpha and TCR beta that carried sample barcodes and UMIs. TCRdb passed the 5' RACE reads through MiXCR, listing each CDR3 protein once. The sample has 280,000 or so distinct CDR3 sequences; roughly 18% are singletons. The receptor comes from a man aged 18 to 30 who had mild COVID-19 (a few samples of this study predate the infection). Cell type and time point are not known. V usage is TRBV12-3 or TRBV12-4 and J usage is TRBJ2-1; TRBD1 might be the D (6 bases). The sample consisted of PBMCs or a T cell subset sorted from them (not recorded which). This CDR3 is CASSFTGRGYNEQFF. Written as DNA, the CDR3 is TGTGCCAGCAGTTTCACAGGGAGAGGCTACAATGAGCAGTTCTTC.